The next 19 T cell receptor beta chains were all read from a single sample in a study of blood T cell repertoires in COVID-19. The data were produced by immunoSEQ multiplex PCR, yet TCRdb's version contains in-frame clones alone and is incomplete. The profile shows about 220,000 clones, 82% of them singletons. What was sequenced was PBMCs or T cells enriched from blood (not recorded which). The receptors here all came from a woman aged 55-70 years who had recovered from COVID-19.

The chain has TRBV6-2 or TRBV6-3 and TRBJ2-5, with TRBD2 matching 10 bases. Germline V lookup: CDR1 MNHEY, CDR2 SVGEGT. The CDR3 is 19 residues long. Trimming took 0 bases from V and 5 from J; bases not matched to a gene: 15. The CDR3 DNA follows: TGTGCCAGCAGTTACTCGAGGGCGTCTGGGACTAGCGTCGAGGAGACCCAGTACTTC. Translation gives CASSYSRASGTSVEETQYF.

The rearrangement joins TRBV6-5 to TRBJ2-5; D call uncertain. This CDR3 has 13 residues. Germline-derived CDR1 and CDR2 are MNHEY and SVGAGI. With 4 bases removed from V and 4 bases from J, the gap between germline ends came to 10 bases. This CDR3 is CASSSHSGETQYF. The CDR3 DNA sequence: TGTGCCAGCAGTTCGCACTCGGGAGAGACCCAGTACTTC.

The chain is built from TRBV7-8 and TRBJ2-7; 7 bases are a match to TRBD1. This CDR3 has 16 amino acids. The V segment lost 0 bases and the J segment 4 bases; nucleotides outside the gene matches: 9. Looked up from germline, CDR1 is SGHVS and CDR2 is FQNEAQ. The CDR3 DNA sequence: TGTGCCAGCAGCTTAGCGAAAGGACAGGATTGGTACGAGCAGTACTTC. Protein product: CASSLAKGQDWYEQYF.

V and J are TRBV4-3 and TRBJ2-7, with 7 nucleotides matching TRBD1. CDR1 is LGHNA and CDR2 is YSLEER in the germline V gene. This CDR3 is built from 14 residues. Trimming removed 5 bases from V and 0 bases from J; junction bases left unmatched: 4. CDR3 in DNA: TGCGCCAGCAGCTGGGGACAGACCTCCTACGAGCAGTACTTC. The encoded protein is CASSWGQTSYEQYF.

The V call is TRBV29-1, the J call TRBJ2-7; a possible D gene is TRBD1 (6 bases). Per germline, CDR1 SQVTM and CDR2 ANQGSEA. This CDR3 is built from 12 residues. V lost 7 bases, J lost 7 bases, and 17 bases lay in between. This CDR3 is CSAGEHTGEQYF. The CDR3, as DNA: TGCAGCGCCGGAGAACACACAGGGGAGCAGTACTTC.

The chain uses TRBV6-5 and TRBJ2-6; the D is unclear. The V end was cut by 8 bases, the J end by 0 bases, with 11 bases between. The CDR3 runs 15 residues. Per germline, CDR1 MNHEY and CDR2 SVGAGI. CDR3 DNA: TGTGCCAGCGCGGCGGAGAGCTCTGGGGCCAACGTCCTGACTTTC. It encodes CASAAESSGANVLTF.

The chain couples TRBV6-5 to TRBJ1-4; D is undetermined. V was pared by 4 bases and J by 8 bases, with 14 bases between. Germline V CDR1 and CDR2: MNHEY, SVGAGI. The CDR3 totals 14 residues. CDR3 coding DNA: TGTGCCAGCAGTTCTCAACCCGGTGTCGAAAAACTGTTTTTT. It codes for CASSSQPGVEKLFF.

The chain has TRBV11-3 and TRBJ2-1; 9 bases are shared with TRBD2. The V and J ends lost 0 bases and 7 bases, in that order; junction bases with no gene match: 7. CDR3 length: 16 amino acids. Per germline, CDR1 SGHNT and CDR2 YENEEA. In DNA, the CDR3 is TGTGCCAGCAGCTTAGAACCTGCGGGAGGGGTGAATGAGCAGTTCTTC. This codes for CASSLEPAGGVNEQFF.

This clone was detected a few times. J is TRBJ1-4 and V is TRBV9, with D possibly being TRBD1 (5 bases). Germline values: CDR1 SGDLS, CDR2 YYNGEE. The CDR3 is 16 amino acids. V lost 2 bases, J lost 5 bases, and 16 bases lay in between. CDR3 in amino acids: CASSVSGGTWNEKLFF. In DNA form, the CDR3 reads TGTGCCAGCAGCGTGTCGGGAGGGACGTGGAATGAAAAACTGTTTTTT.

V usage is TRBV7-2 and J usage is TRBJ2-2; 10 nucleotides align to TRBD2. The CDR3 totals 15 residues. Germline V gene data show CDR1 as SGHTA and CDR2 as FQGNSA. With 3 bases clipped from V and 6 bases from J, the junction kept 4 bases outside the gene matches. This chain's CDR3 is CASSLSLAGAGELFF. The CDR3 region has the DNA TGTGCCAGCAGCTTGAGTCTAGCGGGGGCCGGGGAGCTGTTTTTT.

This clone turned up a few times. This chain links TRBV7-8 with TRBJ2-7; 10 bases align to TRBD1. V shed 1 base, J shed 2 bases, and the junction held 11 bases outside the gene matches. This CDR3 has 18 amino acids. Germline assignment: CDR1 SGHVS and CDR2 FQNEAQ. The chain's CDR3 is CASSLVILPGQGTYEQYF. The CDR3 DNA follows: TGTGCCAGCAGCTTAGTAATTCTCCCGGGACAGGGGACCTACGAGCAGTACTTC.

V is TRBV28 and J is TRBJ1-5; a possible D gene is TRBD1 (6 bases). V was pared by 7 bases and J by 7 bases, with 14 bases between. The CDR3 has 13 residues. Germline CDR1 is MDHEN and CDR2 is SYDVKM. The CDR3 sequence is CASTPDSRQPQHF. CDR3 DNA sequence: TGTGCCAGCACCCCGGACAGTCGGCAGCCCCAGCATTTT.

This clone was seen repeatedly, ten times or more. The chain has TRBV9 and TRBJ1-1; weak D call: TRBD1 (5 bases). CDR1 SGDLS and CDR2 YYNGEE come from the germline V gene. The CDR3 is 15 residues long. V dropped 0 bases and J dropped 4 bases, with 13 bases sitting between them. CDR3 sequence: CASSVEGARGTEAFF. The CDR3 DNA is TGTGCCAGCAGCGTAGAAGGGGCGCGGGGCACTGAAGCTTTCTTT.

V usage is TRBV5-5 and J usage is TRBJ2-5; D uncertain. Between the trimmed V and J ends, which lost 2 bases and 5 bases, there was a span of 16 bases. In germline, CDR1 is SGHKS, CDR2 YYEKEE (reference sequence). CDR3 length: 15 residues. CDR3 amino acids: CASSLRAVSRETQYF. The CDR3 DNA reads as TGTGCCAGCAGCTTAAGAGCCGTCTCCAGGGAGACCCAGTACTTC.

The chain uses TRBV4-1 and TRBJ1-2, with D maybe TRBD1 (5 bases). The CDR3 length is 15 residues. V dropped 1 base and J dropped 2 bases, with 11 bases sitting between them. Germline V gene sequence: CDR1 MGHRA, CDR2 YSYEKL. The CDR3 coding sequence is TGCGCCAGCAGCCAAGCCATGGAGGGGAACTATGGCTACACCTTC. Amino acids: CASSQAMEGNYGYTF.

The chain links TRBV9 to TRBJ2-5, with 12 bases identical to TRBD2. With 4 bases clipped from V and 5 bases from J, the junction kept 18 bases outside the gene matches. CDR1 and CDR2 from the germline V gene are SGDLS and YYNGEE. There are 19 residues in the CDR3. This CDR3 reads CASSPRGLRASGRVETQYF. CDR3 in DNA: TGTGCCAGCAGCCCACGGGGCCTTCGGGCTAGCGGGAGGGTTGAGACCCAGTACTTC.

The gene calls are TRBV29-1 and TRBJ2-7, with D possibly TRBD1 on 8 matching bases. Germline V gives CDR1 SQVTM, CDR2 ANQGSEA. V lost 5 bases and J 2 bases, leaving 22 bases between the germline ends. The CDR3 sequence is 16 residues long. CDR3 protein: CSVLGGNRDRPYEQYF. In DNA form, the CDR3 reads TGCAGCGTTCTCGGGGGGAACCGGGACAGGCCCTACGAGCAGTACTTC.

V and J are TRBV21-1 and TRBJ1-5; the table calls TRBD1, which could not be checked here. TRBV21-1 is a known pseudogene. The CDR3 is made up of 17 amino acids. The CDR3 DNA reads TGTGCCAGCAGCAAAAGGAGGGGGACAGACAGCAATCAGCCCCAGCATTTT. Encoded protein: CASSKRRGTDSNQPQHF.

This sequence joins TRBV5-1 and TRBJ2-3; 7 bases agree with TRBD1. This CDR3 is built from 16 residues. Germline loops: CDR1 SGHRS, CDR2 YFSETQ. V was clipped by 2 bases and J by 1 base; unmatched bases: 7. This CDR3 reads CASSLRQGGGTDTQYF. CDR3 bases: TGCGCCAGCAGCTTAAGACAGGGTGGCGGCACAGATACGCAGTATTTT.